These 18 T cell receptor beta chains share one sample of origin, sequenced in a study of T cells in Graves' hyperthyroidism and ophthalmopathy. TCR beta CDR3 regions were amplified from RNA. When the TCR CDR3 underwent first-round RT-PCR, the HTBI primer set was used. TCRdb redid the calling of the multiplex PCR reads with MiXCR, one entry per CDR3 protein. The repertoire holds some 250,000 distinct CDR3 sequences, with roughly 15% as singletons. Source material: blood. All receptors derive from a woman between 40 and 50 years old with Graves' hyperthyroidism that later progressed to Graves' ophthalmopathy.

This clonotype appeared many times. The V call is TRBV10-1, the J call TRBJ2-2; perhaps TRBD1 as D (5 bases). The CDR3 loop spans 14 amino acids. V lost 4 bases, J lost 4 bases, and 10 bases lay in between. Germline CDR1 and CDR2: WNHNN and SYGVQD (reference sequence). The CDR3 region is CASSGNRGTGELFF. The CDR3 DNA is TGCGCCAGCAGTGGGAATAGGGGCACCGGGGAGCTGTTTTTT.

In its sample, this clonotype was seen many times. The chain joins TRBV18 to TRBJ2-7; 11 nucleotides line up with TRBD2. The germline gives CDR1 KGHSH, CDR2 LQKENI. Unmatched junction bases numbered 17, after V lost 3 bases and J lost 7 bases. This CDR3 spans 18 amino acids. In nucleotides, the CDR3 is TGTGCCAGCTCACCCACGACTAGCGGGGTTACCGGGCATGTGGAGCAGTACTTC. As protein: CASSPTTSGVTGHVEQYF.

This clonotype was observed a few times. This chain connects TRBV7-9 to TRBJ1-5; no reliable D call. Germline V gene data show CDR1 as SEHNR and CDR2 as FQNEAQ (reference sequence). The CDR3 sequence is 13 residues long. Between the trimmed V and J ends, which lost 5 bases and 0 bases, there was a span of 5 bases. For the CDR3, the DNA is TGTGCCAGCAGCGTAAATAGCAATCAGCCCCAGCATTTT. As protein: CASSVNSNQPQHF.

Turning to this clonotype: A clone one base away is much larger, so this may be a read error. The chain is built from TRBV19 and TRBJ2-1; D is ambiguous. The CDR3 is made up of 13 amino acids. V dropped 3 bases and J dropped 3 bases, with 6 bases sitting between them. In germline, CDR1 is LNHDA, CDR2 SQIVND (reference sequence). The CDR3 DNA reads as TGTGCCAGTAGTATTGGGAACTACAATGAGCAGTTCTTC. This sequence encodes CASSIGNYNEQFF.

The CDR3 DNA follows: TGTGCCAGCACTAGCGGGAGATACAATGAGCAGTTCTTC. It translates to CASTSGRYNEQFF. V is TRBV6-2 or TRBV6-3 and J is TRBJ2-1, with 10 bases lining up with TRBD2. CDR1 is MNHEY and CDR2 is SVGEGT in the germline V gene. This CDR3 has 13 residues. The V gene end was trimmed by 7 bases and the J gene end by 4 bases; junction bases not matched to a gene: 1.

This clonotype has ten or more counts. The chain links TRBV20-1 to TRBJ2-7, with TRBD2 identical over 11 bases. The ends lost 2 bases at V and 3 bases at J; junction bases unmatched: 12. CDR3 length equals 17 residues. Germline V gene lookup returns CDR1 DFQATT and CDR2 SNEGSKA (reference sequence). CDR3 coding DNA: TGCAGTGCTAGAAGGTTAGCGGGAGGGCCTAGTCTCTACGAGCAGTACTTC. It yields the protein CSARRLAGGPSLYEQYF.

This clonotype was counted many times. The chain carries TRBV14 and TRBJ2-5, with 13 bases aligning to TRBD2. The length of the CDR3 is 15 residues. Trimming took 4 bases from V and 8 from J; bases not matched to a gene: 7. CDR1 is SGHDN, CDR2 FVKESK, per germline. The CDR3 spells CASSRDRGLAGTQYF. The CDR3, as DNA: TGTGCCAGCAGCCGGGACAGGGGACTAGCGGGAACCCAGTACTTC.

This clonotype was recorded many times. The chain uses TRBV19 and TRBJ2-7; TRBD1 might be the D (6 bases). CDR1 and CDR2 (germline): LNHDA, SQIVND (reference sequence). The CDR3 extends over 13 amino acids. The ends were cut back, 5 bases at V and 2 bases at J, with 10 bases in the middle. The CDR3 sequence: CASSSRTAYEQYF. CDR3 nucleotide sequence: TGTGCCAGTAGTTCGAGGACAGCCTACGAGCAGTACTTC. Based on the CDR3 plus reference TRBV19 and TRBJ2-7, the full variable domain is DGGITQSPKYLFRKEGQNVTLSCEQNLNHDAMYWYRQDPGQGLRLIYYSQIVNDFQKGDIAEGYSVSREKKESFPLTVTSAQKNPTAFYLCASSSRTAYEQYFGPGTRLTVT.

Ten or more counts support this clonotype. The chain links TRBV19 to TRBJ2-5, with D possibly TRBD1 on 7 matching bases. CDR3 length: 13 amino acids. Germline lookup yields CDR1 LNHDA and CDR2 SQIVND (reference sequence). Trimming stripped 3 bases from V and 7 bases from J, with 12 bases between. The CDR3 sequence is CASSIGRGVTQYF. The DNA of the CDR3 is TGTGCCAGTAGTATCGGCAGGGGGGTGACCCAGTACTTC.

The chain couples TRBV2 to TRBJ2-3, with TRBD2 identical over 10 bases. Trimming removed 3 bases from V and 4 bases from J; junction bases left unmatched: 4. This CDR3 is 15 amino acids long. The germline V gene encodes CDR1 SNHLY and CDR2 FYNNEI. CDR3 region: CASSDSGRVADTQYF. The CDR3 DNA reads as TGTGCCAGCAGTGACAGCGGGAGGGTGGCAGATACGCAGTATTTT.

This clonotype was recorded at least ten times. This sequence joins TRBV27 and TRBJ1-4; D not certain. V was shortened by 3 bases and J by 12 bases, with 14 bases between the two germline ends. Germline-derived CDR1 and CDR2 are MNHEY and SMNVEV (reference sequence). The CDR3 is 13 amino acids. The DNA of the CDR3 is TGTGCCAGCAGTTTTTCCCTTTCTACGCAACTGTTTTTT. Its protein is CASSFSLSTQLFF.

This clonotype has at least ten counts. The chain joins TRBV24-1 to TRBJ2-1, with 10 bases lining up with TRBD2. Germline V gives CDR1 KGHDR, CDR2 SFDVKD. This CDR3 is built from 15 residues. V lost 6 bases and J lost 5; bases outside the gene matches: 6. The CDR3: CATSWGLARNNEQFF. The CDR3 region has the DNA TGTGCCACCAGTTGGGGACTAGCGAGGAACAATGAGCAGTTCTTC.

This clonotype came up a few times. The rearrangement links TRBV2 to TRBJ1-5; D might be TRBD1 (5 bases). The CDR3 runs 16 residues. V lost 3 bases, J lost 4 bases, and 16 bases lay in between. Germline V gene data show CDR1 as SNHLY and CDR2 as FYNNEI. CDR3: CASSDHARDENQPQHF. The CDR3 nucleotides are TGTGCCAGCAGTGATCATGCCAGGGACGAGAATCAGCCCCAGCATTTT.

This clonotype came up many times. The rearrangement joins TRBV6-1 to TRBJ1-2; D unresolved. The V end was cut by 2 bases, the J end by 5 bases, with 15 bases between. The CDR3 runs 15 residues. The germline CDR1 and CDR2 sequences are MNHNS and SASEGT. The CDR3 nucleotides are TGTGCCAGCAGTGAAACTCGGCCGACGAGGTATGGCTACACCTTC. This codes for CASSETRPTRYGYTF.

Ten or more counts support this clonotype. The J gene is TRBJ2-7, the V gene TRBV18; 7 bases align to TRBD1. V lost 0 bases to trimming and J lost 1 base; unmatched junction nucleotides: 0. Germline V lookup: CDR1 KGHSH, CDR2 LQKENI. This CDR3 has 14 amino acids. CDR3 region: CASSPPGQSYEQYF. The CDR3 DNA is TGTGCCAGCTCACCACCGGGACAGTCCTACGAGCAGTACTTC. The full variable domain, its missing parts supplied by reference TRBV18 and TRBJ2-7, is NAGVMQNPRHLVRRRGQEARLRCSPMKGHSHVYWYRQLPEEGLKFMVYLQKENIIDESGMPKERFSAEFPKEGPSILRIQQVVRGDSAAYFCASSPPGQSYEQYFGPGTRLTVT.

This clonotype showed up just a few times. The gene calls are TRBV6-1 and TRBJ1-1; TRBD1 agrees at 7 bases. V shed 6 bases and J 1 base; nucleotides not matched to a gene: 8. CDR3 length equals 15 residues. Germline CDR1 is MNHNS and CDR2 is SASEGT. The CDR3 protein is CASSLTGAQNTEAFF. The CDR3 DNA is TGTGCCAGCAGCCTTACAGGGGCTCAGAACACTGAAGCTTTCTTT.

This clonotype has at least ten counts. The J gene is TRBJ1-4, the V gene TRBV11-2; TRBD1 might be the D (5 bases). The CDR3 has 18 amino acids. The V end was cut by 5 bases, the J end by 6 bases, with 25 bases between. From germline, CDR1 is SGHAT and CDR2 FQNNGV. CDR3 region: CASSPHPGKTKVDEKLFF. The CDR3 nucleotides are TGTGCCAGCAGCCCCCATCCAGGGAAGACGAAAGTAGATGAAAAACTGTTTTTT. The complete variable domain, with remaining parts taken from reference TRBV11-2 and TRBJ1-4, reads EAGVAQSPRYKIIEKRQSVAFWCNPISGHATLYWYQQILGQGPKLLIQFQNNGVVDDSQLPKDRFSAERLKGVDSTLKIQPAKLEDSAVYLCASSPHPGKTKVDEKLFFGSGTQLSVL.

This clonotype was seen ten or more times. The rearrangement joins TRBV11-2 to TRBJ2-7; D is unclear. Trimming removed 5 bases from V and 5 bases from J, with 22 bases in between. This CDR3 spans 16 amino acids. The germline CDR1 and CDR2 sequences are SGHAT and FQNNGV. CDR3 residues: CASSPFFAPTIDEQYF. The CDR3 nucleotides read TGTGCCAGCAGCCCGTTTTTTGCCCCAACGATCGACGAGCAGTACTTC.